The 3 T cell receptor beta chains below were found in one sample sequenced in a study of early T cells in non-severe SARS-CoV-2 infection. TCRdb called the 5' RACE reads again in MiXCR, with one record for every CDR3 protein. Of tens of thousands of distinct CDR3 sequences detected, approximately 14% appear once; the ten largest clones hold roughly 3.7%. Material: whole blood, obtained at baseline. All receptors come from an adult who was a healthcare worker with PCR-confirmed SARS-CoV-2 infection or an uninfected control (not recorded which).

This clonotype has just a few counts. The J gene is TRBJ2-5, the V gene TRBV5-1; D remains ambiguous. Per germline, CDR1 SGHRS and CDR2 YFSETQ. This CDR3 spans 14 amino acids. The V end lost 0 bases, the J end lost 1 base, and 7 bases lay between the germline ends. The CDR3 loop reads CASSLVNGQETQYF. The CDR3 DNA is TGCGCCAGCAGCTTGGTGAACGGCCAAGAGACCCAGTACTTC.

Here the CDR3 reads CASSRTSAHEQYF. In DNA form, the CDR3 reads TGTGCCAGCAGCCGGACTAGCGCCCACGAGCAGTACTTC. The chain combines TRBV7-8 with TRBJ2-7; TRBD2 matches at 9 bases. The germline V gene encodes CDR1 SGHVS and CDR2 FQNEAQ. V lost 5 bases to trimming and J lost 5 bases; unmatched junction nucleotides: 4. The CDR3 extends over 13 amino acids.

The CDR3 sequence: CAWSPGPGGSSYNEQFF. CDR3 DNA sequence: TGTGCCTGGAGTCCTGGCCCGGGGGGTAGCTCCTACAATGAGCAGTTCTTC. This chain links TRBV30 with TRBJ2-1, with 7 nucleotides matching TRBD2. This CDR3 has 17 amino acids. CDR1 is GTSNPN, CDR2 SVGIG, per germline (reference sequence). V shed 2 bases and J 0 bases; nucleotides not matched to a gene: 10.